The 3 T cell receptor beta chains below all came from one sample that was sequenced in a study of blood T cell repertoires in COVID-19 (dated by TCRdb to the early 2020s). The library relied on the immunoSEQ multiplex PCR assay. TCRdb provides this immuneACCESS table in a form limited to in-frame rearrangements. Some clones are lacking; in checked studies, under half of them reflect an unresolved V gene, and why the rest are absent is not known. In this sample the table shows tens of thousands of clones, approximately 91% of which occur a single time. The ten largest clones take up 1.6% of the sample. Sequences were obtained from peripheral blood. These receptors were taken from a human donor in a cohort sampled during active COVID-19.

This clone was detected only a few times. The chain combines TRBV7-2 with TRBJ1-5; 9 nucleotides match TRBD1. CDR1 SGHTA and CDR2 FQGNSA come from the germline V gene. CDR3 length: 15 residues. Losses at the gene ends were 2 bases for V and 6 bases for J; bases not matched to a gene: 5. CDR3 sequence (DNA): TGTGCCAGCAGCTTAAACCCGACAGGGGGTCAGCCCCAGCATTTT. Residues: CASSLNPTGGQPQHF.

The J gene is TRBJ2-5, the V gene TRBV4-3, with D tentatively TRBD2 (6 bases). CDR1 and CDR2 (germline): LGHNA, YSLEER. V was shortened by 0 bases and J by 2 bases, with 13 bases between the two germline ends. The CDR3 length is 16 residues. The CDR3 protein is CASSQDHLRGQETQYF. The CDR3 region has the DNA TGCGCCAGCAGCCAAGACCACTTGCGGGGTCAAGAGACCCAGTACTTC.

The chain has TRBV5-1 and TRBJ2-5; a weak D match, TRBD2 (5 bases). The CDR3 sequence is 16 residues long. Trimming took off 0 bases at V and 1 base at J, with 13 bases between the two ends. Germline loops: CDR1 SGHRS, CDR2 YFSETQ. The CDR3 nucleotides are TGCGCCAGCAGCTTGGATACGGGGAAGGCCCAAGAGACCCAGTACTTC. This codes for CASSLDTGKAQETQYF. Based on the CDR3 plus reference TRBV5-1 and TRBJ2-5, the full variable domain is KAGVTQTPRYLIKTRGQQVTLSCSPISGHRSVSWYQQTPGQGLQFLFEYFSETQRNKGNFPGRFSGRQFSNSRSEMNVSTLELGDSALYLCASSLDTGKAQETQYFGPGTRLLVL.